Presented here are 11 T cell receptor beta chains from one specimen sequenced in a study of graft-versus-host responses after intestinal transplantation. Profiled with immunoSEQ multiplex PCR; TCRdb holds only in-frame clones, not every one. The data hold roughly 89,000 clones, with 91% observed a single time. Their antigen targets remain unknown. This specimen consisted of unstimulated CD4+ T cells sorted from spleen or lymph node cells, obtained before intestinal transplant. The source of these receptors is a human donor who received an intestinal transplant.

This chain links TRBV30 with TRBJ2-7, with TRBD2 matching 12 bases. The CDR3 has 18 amino acids. Looked up from germline, CDR1 is GTSNPN and CDR2 is SVGIG (reference sequence). The trim removed 0 bases at V and 4 bases at J, leaving 13 bases unmatched. DNA of the CDR3: TGTGCCTGGAGTGTAAAGGGACTAGCGGGCCCCATGGTGTACGAGCAGTACTTC. This gives the protein CAWSVKGLAGPMVYEQYF.

The chain recombines TRBV5-6 with TRBJ1-6, with 8 bases aligning to TRBD1. CDR3 size: 13 residues. Germline V CDR1 and CDR2: SGHDT, YYEEEE. J lost 10 bases, V lost 4 bases, and 4 bases had no gene match. The CDR3 reads CASSLDRDSPLHF. CDR3 DNA sequence: TGTGCCAGCAGCCTGGACAGGGACTCACCCCTCCACTTT.

The chain links TRBV19 to TRBJ2-1; 8 bases agree with TRBD2. Losses at the gene ends were 7 bases for V and 5 bases for J; bases not matched to a gene: 4. CDR1 is LNHDA and CDR2 is SQIVND in the germline V gene (reference sequence). This CDR3 comprises 13 residues. The DNA of the CDR3 is TGTGCCAGTATGGTAGCGGGGAACAATGAGCAGTTCTTC. Amino acid sequence: CASMVAGNNEQFF.

The CDR3 protein is CASSEVLVRDEQYF. In nucleotides, the CDR3 is TGTGCCAGCAGTGAAGTTCTCGTCAGGGACGAGCAGTACTTC. This chain connects TRBV6-1 to TRBJ2-7, with D possibly matching TRBD1 (5 bases). This CDR3 has 14 residues. Germline-derived CDR1 and CDR2 are MNHNS and SASEGT. The V gene lost 1 base and the J gene lost 5 bases, with 12 bases spanning the gap.

The chain combines TRBV19 with TRBJ1-1; perhaps TRBD1 as D (6 bases). This CDR3 spans 13 amino acids. Between the trimmed V and J ends, which lost 8 bases and 3 bases, there was a span of 13 bases. Looked up from germline, CDR1 is LNHDA and CDR2 is SQIVND (reference sequence). The DNA of the CDR3 is TGTGCCAGTGTAAACAGGGTTTACACTGAAGCTTTCTTT. Its protein is CASVNRVYTEAFF.

This rearrangement joins TRBV7-6 to TRBJ2-3, with 7 nucleotides matching TRBD1. V lost 5 bases to trimming and J lost 2 bases; unmatched junction nucleotides: 4. Germline-derived CDR1 and CDR2 are SGHVS and FNYEAQ. This CDR3 region has 14 residues. The CDR3 nucleotides read TGTGCCAGCAGCCGACAGGGCGACACAGATACGCAGTATTTT. This codes for CASSRQGDTDTQYF. The whole variable domain, remainder taken from reference TRBV7-6 and TRBJ2-3, is GAGVSQSPRYKVTKRGQDVALRCDPISGHVSLYWYRQALGQGPEFLTYFNYEAQQDKSGLPNDRFSAERPEGSISTLTIQRTEQRDSAMYRCASSRQGDTDTQYFGPGTRLTVL.

The CDR3 reads CASSLAGTGNYEQYF. DNA for the CDR3: TGTGCCAGCAGCTTAGCCGGGACAGGGAACTACGAGCAGTACTTC. The chain is built from TRBV7-8 and TRBJ2-7; TRBD1 matches 9 bases. From germline, CDR1 is SGHVS and CDR2 FQNEAQ. With V trimmed by 0 bases and J by 3 bases, 3 bases remained unmatched. The CDR3 loop spans 15 amino acids.

The J gene is TRBJ1-3, the V gene TRBV4-3; a weak D match, TRBD1 (5 bases). In germline, CDR1 is LGHNA, CDR2 YSLEER. The germline V and J ends were trimmed by 4 bases and 1 base, with 11 bases remaining between them. CDR3 size: 15 residues. The CDR3 DNA follows: TGCGCCAGCAGCCCCGTCCCAGGGTCTGGAAACACCATATATTTT. Its protein product is CASSPVPGSGNTIYF.

The rearrangement uses TRBV10-2 and TRBJ2-7; 7 bases match TRBD2. This CDR3 spans 14 amino acids. CDR1 and CDR2 (germline): WSHSY, SAAADI. V was pared by 5 bases and J by 0 bases, with 4 bases of the junction left unmatched. CDR3 in DNA: TGCGCCAGCAGTCCCGGGGGGATCTCCTACGAGCAGTACTTC. This sequence encodes CASSPGGISYEQYF.

The rearrangement joins TRBV19 to TRBJ1-2; 7 bases align to TRBD1. Germline-derived CDR1 and CDR2 are LNHDA and SQIVND (reference sequence). This CDR3 contains 13 residues. V gave up 9 bases and J gave up 5 bases; unmatched junction bases: 9. The DNA for the CDR3 is TGTGCCAGCAGGGACAGTCGAGTTTATGGCTACACCTTC. Translation: CASRDSRVYGYTF.

This chain links TRBV4-3 with TRBJ2-7; the match to TRBD1 covers 8 bases. The junction had 9 bases not matched to a gene; V was cut back by 4 bases and J by 4 bases. This CDR3 contains 15 residues. Germline CDR1 is LGHNA and CDR2 is YSLEER. In DNA form, the CDR3 reads TGCGCCAGCAGCCCGGGACAGGAGGCTCATTACGAGCAGTACTTC. It yields the protein CASSPGQEAHYEQYF.